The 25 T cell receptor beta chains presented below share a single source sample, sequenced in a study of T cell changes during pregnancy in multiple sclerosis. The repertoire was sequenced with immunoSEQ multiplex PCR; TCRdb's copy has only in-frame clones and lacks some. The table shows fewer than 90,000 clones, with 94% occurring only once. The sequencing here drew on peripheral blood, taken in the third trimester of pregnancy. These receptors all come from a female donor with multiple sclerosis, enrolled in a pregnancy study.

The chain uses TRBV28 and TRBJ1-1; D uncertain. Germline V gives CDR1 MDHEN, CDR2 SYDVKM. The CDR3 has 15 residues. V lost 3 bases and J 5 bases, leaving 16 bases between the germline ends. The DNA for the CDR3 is TGTGCCAGCAGTTTCCTGGAGTCGGGGTGGACTGAAGCTTTCTTT. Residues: CASSFLESGWTEAFF.

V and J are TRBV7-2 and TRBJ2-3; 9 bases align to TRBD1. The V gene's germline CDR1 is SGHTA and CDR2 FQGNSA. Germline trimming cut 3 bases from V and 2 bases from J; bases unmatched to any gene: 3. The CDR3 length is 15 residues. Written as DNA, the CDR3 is TGTGCCAGCAGCTTGGACAGGGGTTTCACAGATACGCAGTATTTT. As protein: CASSLDRGFTDTQYF. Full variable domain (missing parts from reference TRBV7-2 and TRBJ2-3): GAGVSQSPSNKVTEKGKDVELRCDPISGHTALYWYRQSLGQGLEFLIYFQGNSAPDKSGLPSDRFSAERTGGSVSTLTIQRTQQEDSAVYLCASSLDRGFTDTQYFGPGTRLTVL.

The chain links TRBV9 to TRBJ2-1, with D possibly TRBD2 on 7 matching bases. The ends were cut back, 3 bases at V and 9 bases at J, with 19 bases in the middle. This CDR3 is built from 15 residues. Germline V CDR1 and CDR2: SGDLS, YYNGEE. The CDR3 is CASSDLRGGAGEQFF. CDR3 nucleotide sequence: TGTGCCAGCAGCGACCTGCGAGGGGGGGCAGGTGAGCAGTTCTTC.

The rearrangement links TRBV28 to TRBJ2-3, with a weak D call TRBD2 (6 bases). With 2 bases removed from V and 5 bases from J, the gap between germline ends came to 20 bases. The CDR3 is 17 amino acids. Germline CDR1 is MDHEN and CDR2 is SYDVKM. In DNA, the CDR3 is TGTGCCAGCAGTTTAGGTTTAGGGCGGGATGGGGGAGATACGCAGTATTTT. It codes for CASSLGLGRDGGDTQYF.

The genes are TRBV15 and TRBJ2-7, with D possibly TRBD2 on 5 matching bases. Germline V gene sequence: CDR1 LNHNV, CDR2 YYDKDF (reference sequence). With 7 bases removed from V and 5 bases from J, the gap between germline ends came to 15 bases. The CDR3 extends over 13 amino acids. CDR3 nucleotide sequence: TGTGCCACCACCGATTCGCCGCGGGACGAGCAGTACTTC. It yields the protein CATTDSPRDEQYF.

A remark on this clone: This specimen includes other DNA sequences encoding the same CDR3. This chain's CDR3 is CAWSGGSNQPQHF. CDR3 nucleotide sequence: TGTGCCTGGAGCGGGGGGAGCAATCAGCCCCAGCATTTT. The V call is TRBV30, the J call TRBJ1-5, with TRBD1 as a possible D gene (5 bases). V lost 3 bases to trimming and J lost 1 base, with 7 bases between them. The CDR3 contains 13 residues. Germline CDR1 GTSNPN, CDR2 SVGIG (reference sequence).

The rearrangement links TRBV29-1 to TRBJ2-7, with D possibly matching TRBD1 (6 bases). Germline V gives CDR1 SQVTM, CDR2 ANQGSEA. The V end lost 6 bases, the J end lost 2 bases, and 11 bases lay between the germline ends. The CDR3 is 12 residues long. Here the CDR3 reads CSVNTGPYEQYF. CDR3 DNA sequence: TGCAGCGTCAACACAGGGCCCTACGAGCAGTACTTC.

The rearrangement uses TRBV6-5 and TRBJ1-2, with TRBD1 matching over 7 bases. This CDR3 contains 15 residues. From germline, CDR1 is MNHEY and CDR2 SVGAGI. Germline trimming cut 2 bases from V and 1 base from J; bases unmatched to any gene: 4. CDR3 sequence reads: CASSYQRDSNYGYTF. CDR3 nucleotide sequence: TGTGCCAGCAGTTACCAACGGGACAGTAACTATGGCTACACCTTC.

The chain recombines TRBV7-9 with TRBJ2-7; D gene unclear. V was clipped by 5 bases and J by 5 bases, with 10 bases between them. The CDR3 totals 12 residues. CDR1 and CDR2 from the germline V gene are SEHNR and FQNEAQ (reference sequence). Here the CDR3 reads CASSPAYNEQYF. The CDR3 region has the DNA TGTGCCAGCAGCCCCGCGTATAACGAGCAGTACTTC.

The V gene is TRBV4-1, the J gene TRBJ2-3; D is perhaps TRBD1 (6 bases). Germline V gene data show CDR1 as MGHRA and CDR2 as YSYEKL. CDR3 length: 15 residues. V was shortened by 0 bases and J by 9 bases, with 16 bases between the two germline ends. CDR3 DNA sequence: TGCGCCAGCAGCCAAGACTTGGGAGAGGGGGACACGCAGTATTTT. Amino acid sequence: CASSQDLGEGDTQYF.

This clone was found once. The CDR3 region has the DNA TGTGCCAGCAGAGAGCAGGGGAATAGCAATCAGCCCCAGCATTTT. It translates to CASREQGNSNQPQHF. This chain uses TRBV27 with TRBJ1-5; maybe TRBD1 (6 bases). Trimming removed 6 bases at V and 0 bases at J, with 12 bases between. The germline CDR1 and CDR2 sequences are MNHEY and SMNVEV (reference sequence). This CDR3 has 15 residues.

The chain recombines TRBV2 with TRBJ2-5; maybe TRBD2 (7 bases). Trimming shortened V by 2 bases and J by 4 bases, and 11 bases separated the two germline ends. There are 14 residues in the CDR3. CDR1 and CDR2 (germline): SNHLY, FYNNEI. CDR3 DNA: TGTGCCAGCAGTGAATTCGGGGGGCTAGAGACCCAGTACTTC. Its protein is CASSEFGGLETQYF.

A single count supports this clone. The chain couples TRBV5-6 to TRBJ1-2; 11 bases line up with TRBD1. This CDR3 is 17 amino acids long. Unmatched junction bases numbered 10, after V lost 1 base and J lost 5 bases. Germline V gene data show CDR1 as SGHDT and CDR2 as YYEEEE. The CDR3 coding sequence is TGTGCCAGCAGCTTGCCTGATCCGGGACAGGGGGAATATGGCTACACCTTC. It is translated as CASSLPDPGQGEYGYTF.

CDR3: CASSSPFQGALTDTQYF. The CDR3 nucleotides are TGTGCCAGCAGTTCCCCGTTCCAGGGGGCGCTGACAGATACGCAGTATTTT. V is TRBV28 and J is TRBJ2-3; 8 bases are a match to TRBD1. The V gene's germline CDR1 is MDHEN and CDR2 SYDVKM. The CDR3 has 17 amino acids. J gave up 3 bases and V 4 bases, and 12 bases lay outside the gene matches.

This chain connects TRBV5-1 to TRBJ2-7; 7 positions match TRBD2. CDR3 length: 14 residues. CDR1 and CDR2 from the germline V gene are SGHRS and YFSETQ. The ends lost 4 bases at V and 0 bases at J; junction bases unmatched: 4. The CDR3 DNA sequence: TGCGCCAGCAGCACTAGCGTCGGCTCCTACGAGCAGTACTTC. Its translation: CASSTSVGSYEQYF.

The CDR3 DNA reads TGTGCCAGCAGTGAGAATAGCGGGAGAGTGGATGAGCAGTTCTTC. This translates into CASSENSGRVDEQFF. This chain uses TRBV6-4 with TRBJ2-1; 9 bases map to TRBD2. CDR3 size: 15 residues. V lost 3 bases, J lost 8 bases, and 8 bases stayed unmatched. Germline V gene data show CDR1 as MRHNA and CDR2 as SNTAGT.

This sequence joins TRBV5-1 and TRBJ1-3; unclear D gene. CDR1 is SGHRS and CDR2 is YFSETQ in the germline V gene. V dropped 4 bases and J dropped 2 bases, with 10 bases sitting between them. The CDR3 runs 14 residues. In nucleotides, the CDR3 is TGCGCCAGCAGCCCGGAGGTGGCTGGAAACACCATATATTTT. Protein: CASSPEVAGNTIYF.

This CDR3 is CASSIQWWDSYGYTF. CDR3 sequence (DNA): TGTGCCAGTAGTATTCAATGGTGGGACAGCTATGGCTACACCTTC. The rearrangement uses TRBV19 and TRBJ1-2; 7 nucleotides line up with TRBD1. The CDR3 has 15 amino acids. Germline lookup yields CDR1 LNHDA and CDR2 SQIVND (reference sequence). V lost 3 bases, J lost 4 bases, and 8 bases stayed unmatched.

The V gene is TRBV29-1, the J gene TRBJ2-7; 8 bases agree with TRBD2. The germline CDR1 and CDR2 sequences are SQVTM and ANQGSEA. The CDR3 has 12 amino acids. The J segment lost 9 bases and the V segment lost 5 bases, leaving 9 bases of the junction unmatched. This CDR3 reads CSVPGGGQVQYF. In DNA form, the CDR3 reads TGCAGCGTTCCCGGCGGGGGGCAGGTGCAGTACTTC.

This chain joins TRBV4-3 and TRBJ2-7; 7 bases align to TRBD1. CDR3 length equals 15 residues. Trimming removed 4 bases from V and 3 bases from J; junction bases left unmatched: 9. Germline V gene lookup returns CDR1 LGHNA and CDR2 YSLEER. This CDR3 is CASSPQRTGSYEQYF. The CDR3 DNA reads TGCGCCAGCAGCCCCCAAAGGACAGGAAGCTACGAGCAGTACTTC.

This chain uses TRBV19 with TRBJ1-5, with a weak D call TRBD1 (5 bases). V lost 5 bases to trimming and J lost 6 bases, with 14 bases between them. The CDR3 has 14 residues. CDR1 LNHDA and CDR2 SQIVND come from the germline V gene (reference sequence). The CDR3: CASSVMAGRQPQHF. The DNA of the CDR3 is TGTGCCAGTAGTGTTATGGCAGGGCGTCAGCCCCAGCATTTT.

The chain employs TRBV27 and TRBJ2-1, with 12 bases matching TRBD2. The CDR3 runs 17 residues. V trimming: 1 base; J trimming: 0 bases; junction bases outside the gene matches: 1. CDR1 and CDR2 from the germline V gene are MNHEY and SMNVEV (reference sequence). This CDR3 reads CASSLWTSGTSYNEQFF. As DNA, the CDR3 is TGTGCCAGCAGTTTATGGACTAGCGGGACCTCCTACAATGAGCAGTTCTTC.

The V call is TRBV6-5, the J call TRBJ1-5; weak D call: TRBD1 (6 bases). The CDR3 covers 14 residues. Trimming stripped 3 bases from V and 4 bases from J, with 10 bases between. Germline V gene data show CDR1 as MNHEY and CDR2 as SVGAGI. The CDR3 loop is CASSYSQGNQPQHF. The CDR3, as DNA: TGTGCCAGCAGTTATAGTCAGGGGAATCAGCCCCAGCATTTT.

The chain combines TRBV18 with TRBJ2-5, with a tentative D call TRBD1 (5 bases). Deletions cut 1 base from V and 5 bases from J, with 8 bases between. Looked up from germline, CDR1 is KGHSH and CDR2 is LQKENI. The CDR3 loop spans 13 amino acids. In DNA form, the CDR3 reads TGTGCCAGCTCACCACAAGGGGTCGAGACCCAGTACTTC. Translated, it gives CASSPQGVETQYF.

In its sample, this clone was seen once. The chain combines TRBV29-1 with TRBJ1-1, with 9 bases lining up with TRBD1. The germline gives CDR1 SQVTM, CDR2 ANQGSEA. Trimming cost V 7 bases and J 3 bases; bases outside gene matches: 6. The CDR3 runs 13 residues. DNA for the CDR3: TGCAGCGCCCCGGACAGGGGAGACACTGAAGCTTTCTTT. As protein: CSAPDRGDTEAFF. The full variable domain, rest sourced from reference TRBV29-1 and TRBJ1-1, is SAVISQKPSRDICQRGTSLTIQCQVDSQVTMMFWYRQQPGQSLTLIATANQGSEATYESGFVIDKFPISRPNLTFSTLTVSNMSPEDSSIYLCSAPDRGDTEAFFGQGTRLTVV.